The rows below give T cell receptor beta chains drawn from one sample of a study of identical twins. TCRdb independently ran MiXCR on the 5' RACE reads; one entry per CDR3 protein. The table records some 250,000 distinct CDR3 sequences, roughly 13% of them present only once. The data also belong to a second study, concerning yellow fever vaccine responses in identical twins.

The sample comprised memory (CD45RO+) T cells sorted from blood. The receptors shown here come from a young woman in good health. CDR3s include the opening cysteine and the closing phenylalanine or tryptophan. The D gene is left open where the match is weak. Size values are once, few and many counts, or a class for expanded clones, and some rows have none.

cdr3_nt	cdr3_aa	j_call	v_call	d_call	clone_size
TGTGCCAGCAGGCTTACGGGGGGCGGGGTGAACACCGGGGAGCTGTTTTTT	CASRLTGGGVNTGELFF	TRBJ2-2	TRBV12-3/TRBV12-4	.	few
TGTGCCAGCAGTGAGCTAGCGGGGAACCCCTCCTACGAGCAGTACTTC	CASSELAGNPSYEQYF	TRBJ2-7	TRBV6-1	TRBD2	few
TGCGCCAGCAGTCGCCGAGGAGAGAGGGTTAGCACAGATACGCAGTATTTT	CASSRRGERVSTDTQYF	TRBJ2-3	TRBV23-1	.	.
TGTGCCATCAGTGGTAACAAGGGACAGGGGGTCGACGAGCAGTACTTC	CAISGNKGQGVDEQYF	TRBJ2-7	TRBV10-3	TRBD1	few
TGTGCCAGCAGTTACTTCTCACAGGGGGCGCGAAGCGAGCAGTACTTC	CASSYFSQGARSEQYF	TRBJ2-7	TRBV6-2/TRBV6-3	TRBD1	few
TGTGCCAGCAGCTTTGACAGGGGAGATTCACCCCTCCACTTT	CASSFDRGDSPLHF	TRBJ1-6	TRBV7-9	TRBD1	.
TGTGCCAGCTCACCGGGAGGGAGCGGGAGTATCAACGAGCAGTACTTC	CASSPGGSGSINEQYF	TRBJ2-7	TRBV18	TRBD2	.
TGTGCCAGCAGCTTGATAGGGGACAATGAGCAGTTCTTC	CASSLIGDNEQFF	TRBJ2-1	TRBV11-1	.	few
TGTGCCAGCTCACCACGGGATGGGACATCTGAAAAACTGTTTTTT	CASSPRDGTSEKLFF	TRBJ1-4	TRBV18	.	.
TGTGCCAGCAGTTTGTGGTCTAGCGGCTCCTACGAGCAGTACTTC	CASSLWSSGSYEQYF	TRBJ2-7	TRBV28	TRBD2	.
TGTGCCAGCAGCTTAGAGGAGTCTGGAAACACCATATATTTT	CASSLEESGNTIYF	TRBJ1-3	TRBV7-8	.	.
TGTGCCAGCAGTTCGGAGGGAGGGCCGTACGAGCAGTACTTC	CASSSEGGPYEQYF	TRBJ2-7	TRBV12-3/TRBV12-4	TRBD2	few
TGTGCCAGCAGTTACTCCGCCGGGACAGACTACGAGCAGTACTTC	CASSYSAGTDYEQYF	TRBJ2-7	TRBV6-5	TRBD1	.
TGCGCCAGCAGCCAAGTCGGAGCCCCGACAGATACGCAGTATTTT	CASSQVGAPTDTQYF	TRBJ2-3	TRBV4-1	.	.
TGTGCCAGCAGTTACTCGAGTGACAGGAGCTACGAGCAGTACTTC	CASSYSSDRSYEQYF	TRBJ2-7	TRBV6-7	.	few
TGTGCCAGCAGGTTTAACCGGGACAGGGGGGAAGAGCAGTACTTC	CASRFNRDRGEEQYF	TRBJ2-7	TRBV7-2	TRBD1	.
TGTGCCAGCAGTTTAGATGCCGGGACCCTGACCTACGAGCAGTACTTC	CASSLDAGTLTYEQYF	TRBJ2-7	TRBV12-3/TRBV12-4	.	many
TGTGCCAGCAGCTCGAATTACTATGGCTACACCTTC	CASSSNYYGYTF	TRBJ1-2	TRBV6-8	.	.
TGTGCCAGCAGTTATCTCCAGATGAACACTGAAGCTTTCTTT	CASSYLQMNTEAFF	TRBJ1-1	TRBV6-2/TRBV6-3	.	.
TGTGCCAGCAGGATCGGGGAGACCCAGTACTTC	CASRIGETQYF	TRBJ2-5	TRBV7-2	.	many
TGTGCCAGCTCACCGGACTATACAGATACGCAGTATTTT	CASSPDYTDTQYF	TRBJ2-3	TRBV18	.	many
TGTGCCAGCTACCAGCAGCGGGAGACGACAGATACGCAGTATTTT	CASYQQRETTDTQYF	TRBJ2-3	TRBV19	TRBD2	.
TGTGCCACCAGTGATCCAGGGCGAGGGGGAGAGGAAGAGACCCAGTACTTC	CATSDPGRGGEEETQYF	TRBJ2-5	TRBV24-1	.	many
TGTGCCAGCAGCCAAGGTTTGTGGCCCTACGAGCAGTACTTC	CASSQGLWPYEQYF	TRBJ2-7	TRBV3-1	.	few
TGCGCCAGCAGCCCTCAACCCTCGGGGAATGAGCAGTTCTTC	CASSPQPSGNEQFF	TRBJ2-1	TRBV5-1	.	.
TGTGCCACCGGACAGGGTCCAGATACGCAGTATTTT	CATGQGPDTQYF	TRBJ2-3	TRBV6-6	TRBD1	many
TGTGCCAGCAGCTACCGAGAGGGCACTGAAGCTTTCTTT	CASSYREGTEAFF	TRBJ1-1	TRBV9	.	.
TGTGCCAGCAACCCCCTAGGGTCCTACAATGAGCAGTTCTTC	CASNPLGSYNEQFF	TRBJ2-1	TRBV28	.	few
TGCGCCAGCAGCCGGGAATCGGGAGGGGACACTGAAGCTTTCTTT	CASSRESGGDTEAFF	TRBJ1-1	TRBV5-1	.	many
TGTGCCAGCAGAGAATCGGATACGCAGTATTTT	CASRESDTQYF	TRBJ2-3	TRBV7-2	.	few
TGCGCCAGCAGTGAGACAGGGGGTGTGTACGAGCAGTACTTC	CASSETGGVYEQYF	TRBJ2-7	TRBV10-1	TRBD1	.
TGTGCCAGCAGAGGGAACACAGATACGCAGTATTTT	CASRGNTDTQYF	TRBJ2-3	TRBV2	.	.
TGCAGCACTACCACAGGGGATAGTTTCGACTATGGCTACACCTTC	CSTTTGDSFDYGYTF	TRBJ1-2	TRBV29-1	TRBD1	.
TGTGCCAGCCTCGCGCCTGGAAAAAATGAGCAGTTCTTC	CASLAPGKNEQFF	TRBJ2-1	TRBV7-2	.	few
TGCGCCAGCAGTGAGCCTCAGCGGGCCGGGGAGCTGTTTTTT	CASSEPQRAGELFF	TRBJ2-2	TRBV10-1	.	many
TGCGCCAGCAGCCAAGGGACAGGGCTGAACACCGGGGAGCTGTTTTTT	CASSQGTGLNTGELFF	TRBJ2-2	TRBV5-1	TRBD1	.
TGCGCCAGCAGCTCGTCCCGGGACAGGGAAGAGACCCAGTACTTC	CASSSSRDREETQYF	TRBJ2-5	TRBV5-1	TRBD1	.
TGCGCCAGCAGCCAAGTCTTAGACAGCCCCCCAGATACGCAGTATTTT	CASSQVLDSPPDTQYF	TRBJ2-3	TRBV4-3	.	many
TGTGCCAGCAGGGGGACGGCGAACACTGAAGCTTTCTTT	CASRGTANTEAFF	TRBJ1-1	TRBV2	.	few
TGTGCCAGCAGTCTTGGGGACAGGCTTAACAATGAGCAGTTCTTC	CASSLGDRLNNEQFF	TRBJ2-1	TRBV5-8	TRBD1	.
TGTGCCATCAGGCGTGGGCAGATCCATCCCTCCTTTCTACGAGGGCAGTACTTC	CAIRRGQIHPSFLRGQYF	TRBJ2-7	TRBV28	.	.
TGTGCCAGCAGCCCGCGGTCGGGGTTTACCGTTGAAAAACTGTTTTTT	CASSPRSGFTVEKLFF	TRBJ1-4	TRBV27	.	.
TGTGCCAGCAGCAGAAAGACAGGGGGCTTCGGTGAGACCCAGTACTTC	CASSRKTGGFGETQYF	TRBJ2-5	TRBV13	TRBD1	.
TGTGCCTGCAGAACTAGCGGGAGCCACGAGCAGTACTTC	CACRTSGSHEQYF	TRBJ2-7	TRBV21-1	.	.
TGCGCCAGCAGCCAAGAGCCACCGGGACTAGCGAACACCGGGGAGCTGTTTTTT	CASSQEPPGLANTGELFF	TRBJ2-2	TRBV4-1	TRBD2	.
TGCGCCAGCAGCCCAGGAGGACAGGCCCAAGAGACCCAGTACTTC	CASSPGGQAQETQYF	TRBJ2-5	TRBV4-3	TRBD1	few
TGTGCCAGCAGTTTCCTCGGACAGGGGGCCAAGAACACTGAAGCTTTCTTT	CASSFLGQGAKNTEAFF	TRBJ1-1	TRBV6-5	TRBD1	few
TGTGCCAGCCAGGCCGGGACAGGGAATCAGCCCCAGCATTTT	CASQAGTGNQPQHF	TRBJ1-5	TRBV2	TRBD1	few
TGCAGTGCTAGAGACCCACCGCCTAGCGGGAGTCTCAATGAGCAGTTCTTC	CSARDPPPSGSLNEQFF	TRBJ2-1	TRBV20-1	TRBD2	.
TGTGCCTGGAGTCAGGGCGGGGCTGGAAACACCATATATTTT	CAWSQGGAGNTIYF	TRBJ1-3	TRBV30	.	few
TGTGCCAGCAGTTTCCCCGGACAGGGGCCAGATACGCAGTATTTT	CASSFPGQGPDTQYF	TRBJ2-3	TRBV28	TRBD1	few
TGTGCCAGCACTTGGGAGAGTGGGGCCAACGTCCTGACTTTC	CASTWESGANVLTF	TRBJ2-6	TRBV12-3/TRBV12-4	.	.
TGTGCCAGCAGTTTTGGACTAGCGGGGGGCAAAAGATCCTACGAGCAGTACTTC	CASSFGLAGGKRSYEQYF	TRBJ2-7	TRBV6-2/TRBV6-3	TRBD2	.
TGTGCCAGCAGCAAGAGGTCCCAAGAGACCCAGTACTTC	CASSKRSQETQYF	TRBJ2-5	TRBV21-1	.	.
TGCAGCGCTGACAGGGACGTAAGCACAGATACGCAGTATTTT	CSADRDVSTDTQYF	TRBJ2-3	TRBV29-1	TRBD1	.
TGCAGCGTTGCTCGGGAACTGAACACTGAAGCTTTCTTT	CSVARELNTEAFF	TRBJ1-1	TRBV29-1	.	.
TGCAGTGCTATGGATCGACAGACCTCCTACGAGCAGTACTTC	CSAMDRQTSYEQYF	TRBJ2-7	TRBV20-1	.	few
TGTGCCAGCAGCGCCGGCCCCGCACAGGGGAGGGGTGAGCAGTTCTTC	CASSAGPAQGRGEQFF	TRBJ2-1	TRBV9	.	.
TGCAGTGCTAGAGGGGAAATGCGGACTAGCGGTCGTTTTTCCTACGAGCAGTACTTC	CSARGEMRTSGRFSYEQYF	TRBJ2-7	TRBV20-1	TRBD2	few
TGCAGCGTTGACGTGGGAGGGGGGAAAGAGACCCAGTACTTC	CSVDVGGGKETQYF	TRBJ2-5	TRBV29-1	.	many